The clone carrying this T cell receptor (beta chain) was seen a few times. Sequencing templates came from extracted RNA that was reverse transcribed into cDNA. TCRdb's table, derived via immunoSEQ multiplex PCR, lists solely in-frame clones and lacks some. The sample yields about 120,000 clones, roughly two thirds seen once. This record belongs to a study of CD8+ T cells in alopecia areata. Trimming stripped 7 bases from V and 0 bases from J, with 16 bases between. Germline values: CDR1 SQVTM, CDR2 ANQGSEA. The CDR3 loop spans 14 amino acids. This chain connects TRBV29-1 to TRBJ2-7; D possibly matches TRBD1 or TRBD2 (5 bases each). The clonotype comes from a human donor in good health. Sequenced material: CD4+ T cells sorted from blood. The CDR3 is CSARRPGTSYEQYF. The CDR3 DNA sequence: TGCAGCGCCCGAAGGCCCGGGACCTCCTACGAGCAGTACTTC.